Sequencing of this T cell receptor (beta chain) was carried out in a study of blood T cells in healthy people across ages. Per-sample PBMC isolation yielded at least 7 million cells. Concerning this clonotype: Its antigen is unknown.

Findings of the study overall: Getting older went along with TCR beta diversity per million T cells dropping roughly linearly. Versus aged donors, long-lived donors had higher diversity and more naive CD4+ cells.

Combining a sample-barcoded 5' primer with a J-beta primer mix, a second PCR ran for roughly 7 to 12 cycles. Per sample, CDR3-containing paired-end reads numbered at least 3 million. TCRdb reprocessed the 5' RACE reads via MiXCR and lists one record per CDR3 protein. The data contain hundreds of thousands of distinct CDR3 sequences, around 54% of them singletons. There are 15 residues in the CDR3. Germline V gene lookup returns CDR1 LGHNA and CDR2 YNFKEQ. Trimming stripped 0 bases from V and 8 bases from J, with 13 bases between. The material sequenced was blood. This rearrangement joins TRBV4-2 to TRBJ1-4; D is undetermined. The receptor was derived from a man aged 55 to 70 in good health. In DNA form, the CDR3 reads TGTGCCAGCAGCCAAGATCACGGTTCAGACGAAAAACTGTTTTTT. This encodes CASSQDHGSDEKLFF.